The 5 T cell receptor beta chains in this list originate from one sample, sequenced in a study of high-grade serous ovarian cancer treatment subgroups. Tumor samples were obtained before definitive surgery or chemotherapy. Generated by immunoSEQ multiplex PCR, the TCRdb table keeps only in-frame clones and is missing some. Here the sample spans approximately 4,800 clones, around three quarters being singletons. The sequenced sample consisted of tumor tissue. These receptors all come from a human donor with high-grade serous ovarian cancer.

The CDR3, as DNA: TGCACCAGCAGCTTTAAGGGAGCAACTAATGAAAAACTGTTTTTT. It specifies CTSSFKGATNEKLFF. The chain links TRBV1 to TRBJ1-4. TRBV1 is a pseudogene locus. The CDR3 length is 15 residues.

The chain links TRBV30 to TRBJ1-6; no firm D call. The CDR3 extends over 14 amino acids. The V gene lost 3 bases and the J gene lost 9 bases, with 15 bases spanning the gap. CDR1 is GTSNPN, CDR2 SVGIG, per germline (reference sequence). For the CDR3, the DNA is TGTGCCTGGAGGCCCGGGAGTCGAGCTTCACCCCTCCACTTT. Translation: CAWRPGSRASPLHF.

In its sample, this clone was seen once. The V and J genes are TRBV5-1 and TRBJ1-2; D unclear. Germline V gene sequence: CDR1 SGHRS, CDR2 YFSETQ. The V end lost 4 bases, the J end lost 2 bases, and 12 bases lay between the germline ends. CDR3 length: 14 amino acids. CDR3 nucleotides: TGCGCCAGCAGCCCACAATTTGGGAACTATGGCTACACCTTC. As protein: CASSPQFGNYGYTF.

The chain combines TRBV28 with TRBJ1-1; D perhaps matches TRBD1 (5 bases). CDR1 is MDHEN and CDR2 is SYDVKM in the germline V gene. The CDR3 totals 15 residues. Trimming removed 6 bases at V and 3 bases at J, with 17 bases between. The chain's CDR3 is CASRGEGRLDTEAFF. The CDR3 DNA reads TGTGCCAGCAGAGGGGAGGGTAGGCTGGACACTGAAGCTTTCTTT.

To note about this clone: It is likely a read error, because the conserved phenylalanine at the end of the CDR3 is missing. This CDR3 is CASSEGPRGYTL. The CDR3 DNA reads as TGTGCCAGCAGTGAGGGCCCGAGGGGCTACACCCTC. The chain combines TRBV2 with TRBJ1-2; D call uncertain. CDR3 length: 12 amino acids. The V and J ends lost 3 bases and 8 bases respectively, with 10 bases between them. Germline CDR1 and CDR2: SNHLY and FYNNEI.